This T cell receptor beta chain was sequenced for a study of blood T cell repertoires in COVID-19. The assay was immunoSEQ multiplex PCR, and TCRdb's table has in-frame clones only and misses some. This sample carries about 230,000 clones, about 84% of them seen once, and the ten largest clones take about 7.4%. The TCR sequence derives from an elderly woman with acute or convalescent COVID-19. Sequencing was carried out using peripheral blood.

The CDR3 here is CASAPPLAGGNNEQFF. DNA for the CDR3: TGTGCTAGTGCCCCGCCACTAGCGGGGGGAAACAATGAGCAGTTCTTC. This chain uses TRBV12-5 with TRBJ2-1; 12 bases agree with TRBD2. Germline CDR1 and CDR2: LGHNT and FRNRAP. The CDR3 has 16 amino acids. The V segment lost 7 bases and the J segment 5 bases; nucleotides outside the gene matches: 9. The full variable domain, completed using reference TRBV12-5 and TRBJ2-1, is DARVTQTPRHKVTEMGQEVTMRCQPILGHNTVFWYRQTMMQGLELLAYFRNRAPLDDSGMPKDRFSAEMPDATLATLKIQPSEPRDSAVYFCASAPPLAGGNNEQFFGPGTRLTVL.